Detailed here is one T cell receptor (beta chain). Via MiXCR, TCRdb re-called the RT-PCR reads, giving one row per CDR3 protein. Of roughly 550,000 distinct CDR3 sequences listed, approximately 22% are singletons. This specimen comes from a study of response to subunit inactivated influenza vaccine. V shed 3 bases and J 5 bases; nucleotides not matched to a gene: 6. This CDR3 has 14 amino acids. The germline gives CDR1 SGHRS, CDR2 YFSETQ. Separately, the same data were catalogued under a study of T cells expressing NK-cell markers. This second report adds: The TCR beta cDNA came from 5'RACE template switching with UMIs. In several experiments, sorting was confined to alpha-beta TCR T cells through use of an anti-gamma-delta TCR antibody. It is unclear if expanded NKG2C-expressing clones target HCMV antigens.

Here the sequenced sample was CD4+ T cells sorted from PBMCs, taken roughly 13 days after vaccination. The chain couples TRBV5-1 to TRBJ2-5; TRBD2 aligns across 8 bases. This receptor was obtained from a man aged 45-60 years who received an inactivated influenza vaccine. The CDR3: CASSSGGPRETQYF. The CDR3 coding sequence is TGCGCCAGCAGCTCGGGAGGGCCACGGGAGACCCAGTACTTC. Full variable domain (outside the CDR3, taken from reference TRBV5-1 and TRBJ2-5): KAGVTQTPRYLIKTRGQQVTLSCSPISGHRSVSWYQQTPGQGLQFLFEYFSETQRNKGNFPGRFSGRQFSNSRSEMNVSTLELGDSALYLCASSSGGPRETQYFGPGTRLLVL.